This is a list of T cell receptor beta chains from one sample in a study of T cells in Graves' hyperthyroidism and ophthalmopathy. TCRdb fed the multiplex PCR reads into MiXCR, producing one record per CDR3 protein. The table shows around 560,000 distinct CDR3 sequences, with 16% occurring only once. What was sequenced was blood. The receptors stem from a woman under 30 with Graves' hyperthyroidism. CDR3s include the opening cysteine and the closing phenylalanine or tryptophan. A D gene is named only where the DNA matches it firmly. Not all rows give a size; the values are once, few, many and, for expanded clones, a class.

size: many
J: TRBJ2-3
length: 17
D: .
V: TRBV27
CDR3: CASSSTGLGGFTDTQYF
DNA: TGTGCCAGCAGTTCGACAGGCCTTGGGGGCTTCACAGATACGCAGTATTTT

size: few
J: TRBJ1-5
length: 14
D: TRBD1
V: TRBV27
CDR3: CASSYTGAGQPQHF
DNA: TGTGCCAGCAGTTACACAGGGGCAGGTCAGCCCCAGCATTTT

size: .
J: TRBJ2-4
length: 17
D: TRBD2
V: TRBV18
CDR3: CASSPRPSGGAKNIQYF
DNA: TGTGCCAGCTCACCACGGCCATCGGGAGGGGCCAAAAACATTCAGTACTTC

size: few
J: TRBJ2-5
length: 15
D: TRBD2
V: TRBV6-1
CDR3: CASSEAERGGPQQYF
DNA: TGTGCCAGCAGTGAAGCCGAGCGGGGGGGCCCCCAACAGTACTTC

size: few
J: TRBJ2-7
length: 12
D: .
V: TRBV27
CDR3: CASMGAAYEQYF
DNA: TGTGCCAGCATGGGAGCGGCCTACGAGCAGTACTTC

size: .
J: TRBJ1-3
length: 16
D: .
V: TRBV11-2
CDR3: CASSLEGAGPGNTIYF
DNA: TGTGCCAGCAGCTTAGAAGGTGCAGGGCCTGGAAACACCATATATTTT

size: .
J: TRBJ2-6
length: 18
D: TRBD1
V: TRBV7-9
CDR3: CASSVRQGLGSGANVRTF
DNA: TGTGCCAGCAGCGTCCGACAGGGGCTAGGCTCTGGGGCCAACGTCCGGACTTTC

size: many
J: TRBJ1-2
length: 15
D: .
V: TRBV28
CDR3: CASSLIGVGERGYTF
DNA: TGTGCCAGCAGTTTAATCGGGGTCGGGGAGCGTGGCTACACCTTC

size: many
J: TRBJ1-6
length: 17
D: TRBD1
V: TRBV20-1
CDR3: CSAREGQGTSYNSPLHF
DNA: TGCAGTGCTAGAGAGGGACAGGGCACCTCCTATAATTCACCCCTCCACTTT

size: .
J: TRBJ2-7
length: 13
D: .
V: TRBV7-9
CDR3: CASSLDGVAEQYF
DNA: TGTGCCAGCAGCTTAGATGGGGTAGCCGAGCAGTACTTC

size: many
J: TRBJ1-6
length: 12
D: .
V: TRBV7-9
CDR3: CASSATGKPLHF
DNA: TGTGCCAGCAGCGCCACAGGGAAACCCCTCCACTTT

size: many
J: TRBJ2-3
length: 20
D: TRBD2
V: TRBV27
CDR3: CASSLYPPRLAGGLPDTQYF
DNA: TGTGCCAGCAGTTTATATCCACCTCGACTAGCGGGAGGCCTCCCAGATACGCAGTATTTT

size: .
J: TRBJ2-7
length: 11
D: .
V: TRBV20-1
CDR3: CSADQDYEQYF
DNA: TGCAGTGCCGACCAGGACTACGAGCAGTACTTC

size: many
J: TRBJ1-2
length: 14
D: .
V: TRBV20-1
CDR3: CSAREVGVKDGYTF
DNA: TGCAGTGCTAGAGAGGTTGGTGTTAAGGATGGCTACACCTTC

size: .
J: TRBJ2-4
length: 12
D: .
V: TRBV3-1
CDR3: CASSQSGNVQYF
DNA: TGTGCCAGCAGCCAGAGCGGAAACGTTCAGTACTTC

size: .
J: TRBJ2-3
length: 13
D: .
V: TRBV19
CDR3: CASSRGATDTQYF
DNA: TGTGCCAGTAGTCGGGGGGCCACAGATACGCAGTATTTT

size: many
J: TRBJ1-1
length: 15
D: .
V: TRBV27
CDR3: CASSFLGGSGYEAFF
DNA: TGTGCCAGCAGTTTCCTTGGCGGCAGCGGATATGAAGCTTTCTTT

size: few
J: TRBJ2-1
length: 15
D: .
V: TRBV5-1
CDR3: CASKERTDSYNEQFF
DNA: TGCGCCAGCAAGGAGCGGACAGACTCCTACAATGAGCAGTTCTTC

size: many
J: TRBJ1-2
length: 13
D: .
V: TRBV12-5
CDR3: CASGSPGRGGYTF
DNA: TGTGCTAGTGGTAGTCCTGGACGGGGGGGCTACACCTTC

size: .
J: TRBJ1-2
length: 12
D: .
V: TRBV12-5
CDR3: CASKTDYYGYTF
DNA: TGTGCTAGCAAGACGGATTACTATGGCTACACCTTC

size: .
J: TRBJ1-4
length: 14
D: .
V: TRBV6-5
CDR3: CASSYSWLNEKLFF
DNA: TGTGCCAGCAGTTACTCGTGGTTGAATGAAAAACTGTTTTTT

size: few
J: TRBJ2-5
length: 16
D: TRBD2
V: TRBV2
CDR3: CASSGGLAGGQETQYF
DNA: TGTGCCAGCAGTGGGGGACTAGCGGGGGGCCAAGAGACCCAGTACTTC

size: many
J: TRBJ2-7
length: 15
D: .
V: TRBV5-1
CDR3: CASSFNPREPHEQYF
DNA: TGCGCCAGCAGCTTTAACCCTCGGGAGCCCCACGAGCAGTACTTC

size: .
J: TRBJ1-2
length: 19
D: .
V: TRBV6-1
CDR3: CASSEASDLSGRNYYGYTF
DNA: TGTGCCAGCAGTGAAGCTTCGGACTTATCGGGACGGAACTACTATGGCTACACCTTC

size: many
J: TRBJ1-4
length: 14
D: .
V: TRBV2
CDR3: CASSEDRAGEKLFF
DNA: TGTGCCAGCAGTGAAGACAGGGCGGGGGAAAAACTGTTTTTT

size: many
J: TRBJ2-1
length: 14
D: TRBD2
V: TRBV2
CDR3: CASRARLADNEQFF
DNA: TGTGCCAGCAGGGCCAGGCTAGCGGACAATGAGCAGTTCTTC

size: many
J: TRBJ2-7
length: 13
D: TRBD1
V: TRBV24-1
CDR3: CATSDPDRYEQYF
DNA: TGTGCCACCAGTGACCCGGACAGGTACGAGCAGTACTTC

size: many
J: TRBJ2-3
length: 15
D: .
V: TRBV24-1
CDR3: CATSEGGSSTDTQYF
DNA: TGTGCCACCAGTGAGGGGGGATCTAGCACAGATACGCAGTATTTT

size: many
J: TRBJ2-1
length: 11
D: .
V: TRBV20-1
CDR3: CSANRRDSQFF
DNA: TGCAGTGCTAACCGCCGGGACTCTCAGTTCTTC

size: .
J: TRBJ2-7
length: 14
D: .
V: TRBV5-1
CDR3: CASSPGPPRGEQYF
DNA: TGCGCCAGCAGCCCGGGACCTCCCCGGGGCGAGCAGTACTTC

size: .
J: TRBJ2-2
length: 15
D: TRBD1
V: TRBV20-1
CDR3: CSARAPGGSTGELFF
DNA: TGCAGTGCTAGAGCTCCAGGGGGCTCAACCGGGGAGCTGTTTTTT

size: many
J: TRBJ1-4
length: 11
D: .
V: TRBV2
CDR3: CASSEREKLFF
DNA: TGTGCCAGCAGTGAACGTGAAAAACTGTTTTTT

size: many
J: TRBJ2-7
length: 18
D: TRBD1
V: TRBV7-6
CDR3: CASSPRGGRGGGAYEQYF
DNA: TGTGCCAGCAGCCCCCGAGGGGGCCGCGGCGGAGGAGCCTACGAGCAGTACTTC

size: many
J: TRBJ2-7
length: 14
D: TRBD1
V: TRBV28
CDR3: CASRPGQVEGEQYF
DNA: TGTGCCAGCAGGCCGGGACAGGTGGAGGGAGAGCAGTACTTC

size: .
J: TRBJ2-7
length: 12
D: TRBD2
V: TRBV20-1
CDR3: CSAPGGTYEQYF
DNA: TGCAGTGCCCCCGGGGGGACCTACGAGCAGTACTTC

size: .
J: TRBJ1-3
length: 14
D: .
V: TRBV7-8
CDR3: CATTDGSSGNTIYF
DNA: TGTGCCACAACAGACGGGAGCTCTGGAAACACCATATATTTT

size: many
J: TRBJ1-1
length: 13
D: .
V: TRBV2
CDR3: CASWGAANTEAFF
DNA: TGTGCCAGCTGGGGAGCAGCGAACACTGAAGCTTTCTTT

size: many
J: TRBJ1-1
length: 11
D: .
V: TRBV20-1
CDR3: CSALGNTEAFF
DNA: TGCAGTGCTCTGGGGAACACTGAAGCTTTCTTT

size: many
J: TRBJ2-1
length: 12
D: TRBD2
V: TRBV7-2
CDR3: CASSFGGDEQFF
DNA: TGTGCCAGCAGCTTTGGGGGGGATGAGCAGTTCTTC

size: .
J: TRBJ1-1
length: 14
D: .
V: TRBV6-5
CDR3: CASSYSTGRPEAFF
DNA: TGTGCCAGCAGTTACTCGACGGGCAGACCCGAAGCTTTCTTT

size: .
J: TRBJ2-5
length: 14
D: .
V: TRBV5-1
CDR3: CASSLGGYQETQYF
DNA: TGCGCCAGCAGCTTGGGAGGGTACCAAGAGACCCAGTACTTC

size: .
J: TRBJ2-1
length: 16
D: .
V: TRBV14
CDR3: CASSILEGGSYNEQFF
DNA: TGTGCCAGCAGCATCCTCGAGGGGGGATCCTACAATGAGCAGTTCTTC

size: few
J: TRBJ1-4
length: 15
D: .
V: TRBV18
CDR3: CASSPRHATNEKLFF
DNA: TGTGCCAGCTCACCACGGCATGCAACTAATGAAAAACTGTTTTTT

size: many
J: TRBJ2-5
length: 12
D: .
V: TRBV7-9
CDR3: CASSPVEETQYF
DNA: TGTGCCAGCAGTCCAGTCGAAGAGACCCAGTACTTC

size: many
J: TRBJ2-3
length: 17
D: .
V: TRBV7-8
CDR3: CASSLNSLGLATDTQYF
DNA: TGTGCCAGCAGCTTAAATAGTTTGGGGTTAGCAACAGATACGCAGTATTTT

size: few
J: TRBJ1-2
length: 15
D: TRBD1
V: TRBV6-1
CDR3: CASIRDRVFNYGYTF
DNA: TGTGCCAGCATCCGGGACAGGGTCTTTAACTATGGCTACACCTTC

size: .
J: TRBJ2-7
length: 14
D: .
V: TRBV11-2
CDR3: CASSFHDSVYEQYF
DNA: TGTGCCAGCAGCTTCCATGACTCAGTCTACGAGCAGTACTTC

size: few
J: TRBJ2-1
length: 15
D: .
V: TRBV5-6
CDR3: CASSGLDYSYNEQFF
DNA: TGTGCCAGCAGCGGGCTTGATTACTCCTACAATGAGCAGTTCTTC

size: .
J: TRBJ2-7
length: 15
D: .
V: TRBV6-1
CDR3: CASSESWGPSYEQYF
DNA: TGTGCCAGCAGTGAAAGCTGGGGTCCCTCCTACGAGCAGTACTTC

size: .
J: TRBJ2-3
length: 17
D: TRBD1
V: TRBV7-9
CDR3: CASSPKGQGARTDTQYF
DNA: TGTGCCAGCAGCCCGAAGGGACAGGGGGCACGCACAGATACGCAGTATTTT

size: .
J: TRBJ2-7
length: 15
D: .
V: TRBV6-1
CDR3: CASSEGLEGSYEQYF
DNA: TGTGCCAGCAGTGAAGGGTTAGAAGGTTCCTACGAGCAGTACTTC